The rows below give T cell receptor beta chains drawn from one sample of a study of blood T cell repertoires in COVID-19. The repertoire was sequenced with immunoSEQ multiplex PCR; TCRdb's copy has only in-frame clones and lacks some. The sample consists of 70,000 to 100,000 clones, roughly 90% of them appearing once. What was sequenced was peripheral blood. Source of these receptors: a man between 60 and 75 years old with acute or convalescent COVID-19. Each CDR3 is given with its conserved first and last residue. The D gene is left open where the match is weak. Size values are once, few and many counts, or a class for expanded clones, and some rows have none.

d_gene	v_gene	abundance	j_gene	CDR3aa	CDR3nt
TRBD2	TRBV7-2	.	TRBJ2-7	CASSLSGGSSYEQYF	TGTGCCAGCAGCTTATCGGGGGGGAGCTCCTACGAGCAGTACTTC
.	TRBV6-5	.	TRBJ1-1	CASRGLNTEAFF	TGTGCCAGCAGGGGCTTGAACACTGAAGCTTTCTTT
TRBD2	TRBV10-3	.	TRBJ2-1	CASRTSGSSSSYNEQFF	TGTGCCTCGCGGACTAGCGGAAGTTCTTCCTCCTACAATGAGCAGTTCTTC
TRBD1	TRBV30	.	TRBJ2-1	CAWNRGDSYNEQFF	TGTGCCTGGAACAGGGGGGACTCCTACAATGAGCAGTTCTTC
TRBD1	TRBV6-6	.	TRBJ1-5	CASSYPGTEGHQPQHF	TGTGCCAGCAGTTACCCCGGGACAGAGGGCCATCAGCCCCAGCATTTT
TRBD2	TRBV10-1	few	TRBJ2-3	CASSESGGTSGSTDTQYF	TGCGCCAGCAGTGAGTCTGGAGGGACTAGCGGGAGCACAGATACGCAGTATTTT
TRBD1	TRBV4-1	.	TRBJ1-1	CASSQGQGGNTEAFF	TGCGCCAGCAGCCAGGGACAGGGAGGTAACACTGAAGCTTTCTTT
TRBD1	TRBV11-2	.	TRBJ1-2	CASSLEGTGGVHGYTF	TGTGCCAGCAGCTTAGAAGGGACAGGGGGCGTGCATGGCTACACCTTC
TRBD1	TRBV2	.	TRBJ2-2	CASRDRGFTGELFF	TGTGCCAGCCGGGACAGGGGATTCACCGGGGAGCTGTTTTTT
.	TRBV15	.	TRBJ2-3	CATSSRTAPNTDTQYF	TGTGCCACCAGCAGTCGGACAGCCCCTAACACAGATACGCAGTATTTT
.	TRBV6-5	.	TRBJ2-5	CASSLAGETQYF	TGTGCCAGCAGTTTAGCCGGGGAGACCCAGTACTTC
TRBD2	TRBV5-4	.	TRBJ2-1	CASSSSSGSYNEQFF	TGTGCCAGCAGCTCCTCTAGCGGGAGCTACAATGAGCAGTTCTTC
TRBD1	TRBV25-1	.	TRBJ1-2	CASSDPGQGRDYTF	TGTGCCAGCAGTGATCCGGGACAGGGGAGAGACTACACCTTC
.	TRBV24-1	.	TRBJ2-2	CATNSATEPGELFF	TGTGCCACCAACTCAGCCACGGAGCCCGGGGAGCTGTTTTTT
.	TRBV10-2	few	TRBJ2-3	CATRTGLVTDTQYF	TGCGCCACCAGGACTGGCCTTGTCACAGATACGCAGTATTTT
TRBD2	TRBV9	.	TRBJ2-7	CASSVGLAGDVWQYF	TGTGCCAGCAGCGTAGGACTAGCGGGAGATGTTTGGCAGTACTTC
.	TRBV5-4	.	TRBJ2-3	CASSLEGGGTDTQYF	TGTGCCAGCAGCCTTGAGGGGGGGGGCACAGATACGCAGTATTTT
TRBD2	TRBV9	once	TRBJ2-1	CASSVDGAGGPREQFF	TGTGCCAGCAGCGTAGACGGCGCGGGAGGGCCTCGGGAGCAGTTCTTC
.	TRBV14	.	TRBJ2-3	CASSQIVDTQYF	TGTGCCAGCAGCCAGATAGTAGATACGCAGTATTTT
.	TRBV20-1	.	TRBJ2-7	CSASVVTGYEGYEQYF	TGCAGTGCTAGTGTCGTAACGGGATATGAGGGCTACGAGCAGTACTTC
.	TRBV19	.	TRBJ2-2	CASSIDPGLGGELFF	TGTGCCAGTAGTATAGACCCTGGGCTGGGCGGGGAGCTGTTTTTT
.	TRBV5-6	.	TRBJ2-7	CASSLVLQAEQYF	TGTGCCAGCAGCTTGGTACTCCAGGCCGAGCAGTACTTC
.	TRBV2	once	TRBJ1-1	CASSEQGMNTEAFF	TGTGCCAGCAGCGAACAGGGCATGAACACTGAAGCTTTCTTT
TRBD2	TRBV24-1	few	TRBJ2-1	CATSDHSGRTYNEQFF	TGTGCCACCAGTGATCATAGCGGGAGGACTTACAATGAGCAGTTCTTC
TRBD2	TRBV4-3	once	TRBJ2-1	CASSQERVGTSLQFF	TGCGCCAGCAGCCAAGAAAGGGTCGGGACTAGCCTTCAGTTCTTC
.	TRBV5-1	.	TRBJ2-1	CASRTSGLSYNEQFF	TGCGCCAGCAGAACCTCAGGGCTCTCCTACAATGAGCAGTTCTTC
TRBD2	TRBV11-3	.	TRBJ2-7	CASSFWTSGSEQYF	TGTGCCAGCAGCTTTTGGACTAGTGGCTCCGAGCAGTACTTC